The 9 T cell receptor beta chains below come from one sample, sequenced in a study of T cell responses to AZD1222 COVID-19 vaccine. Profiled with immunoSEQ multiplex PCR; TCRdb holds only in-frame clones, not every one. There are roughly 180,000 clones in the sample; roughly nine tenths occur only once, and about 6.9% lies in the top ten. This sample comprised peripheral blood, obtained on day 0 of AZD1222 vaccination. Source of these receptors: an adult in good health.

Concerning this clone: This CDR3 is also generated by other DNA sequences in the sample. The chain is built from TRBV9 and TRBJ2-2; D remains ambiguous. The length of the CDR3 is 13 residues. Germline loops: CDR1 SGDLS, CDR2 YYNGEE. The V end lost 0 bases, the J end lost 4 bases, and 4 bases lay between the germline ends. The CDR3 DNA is TGTGCCAGCAGCGTAGGAAGCACCGGGGAGCTGTTTTTT. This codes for CASSVGSTGELFF.

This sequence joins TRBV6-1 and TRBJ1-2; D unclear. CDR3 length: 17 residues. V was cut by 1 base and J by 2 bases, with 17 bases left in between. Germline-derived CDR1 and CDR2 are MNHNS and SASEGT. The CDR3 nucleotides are TGTGCCAGCAGTGAAGAACCCAGGCCGGGATGGAACTATGGCTACACCTTC. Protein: CASSEEPRPGWNYGYTF.

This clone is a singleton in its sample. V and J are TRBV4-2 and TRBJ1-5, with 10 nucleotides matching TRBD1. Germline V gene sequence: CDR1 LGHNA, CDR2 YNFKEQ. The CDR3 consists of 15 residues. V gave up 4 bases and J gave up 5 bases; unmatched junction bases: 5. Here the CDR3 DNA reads TGTGCCAGCAGCCCCTCCGGACAGGGGGATCAGCCCCAGCATTTT. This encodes CASSPSGQGDQPQHF.

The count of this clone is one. The CDR3 loop is CAISRDLTDTQYF. The CDR3 DNA is TGTGCCATCAGCAGGGACCTCACAGATACGCAGTATTTT. This chain links TRBV10-3 with TRBJ2-3; D may correspond to TRBD1 or TRBD2 (5 bases each). Germline V gives CDR1 ENHRY, CDR2 SYGVKD. The germline V and J ends were trimmed by 6 bases and 2 bases, with 9 bases remaining between them. The CDR3 totals 13 residues.

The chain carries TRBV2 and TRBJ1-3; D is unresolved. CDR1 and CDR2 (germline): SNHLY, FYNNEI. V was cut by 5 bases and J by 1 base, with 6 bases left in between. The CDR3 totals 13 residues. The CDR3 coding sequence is TGTGCCAGCAGTACAGCATCTGGAAACACCATATATTTT. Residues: CASSTASGNTIYF.

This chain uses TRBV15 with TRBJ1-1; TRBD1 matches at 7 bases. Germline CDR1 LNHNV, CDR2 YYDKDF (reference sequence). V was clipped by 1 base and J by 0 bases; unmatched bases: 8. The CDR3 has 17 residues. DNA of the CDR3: TGTGCCACCAGCAGAGGAACTATCAGGGGGATGAACACTGAAGCTTTCTTT. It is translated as CATSRGTIRGMNTEAFF.

The CDR3 DNA reads as TGTGCCACCAGCAACCGATTAATGGGGGATGGAAACACCATATATTTT. Translation gives CATSNRLMGDGNTIYF. The chain couples TRBV15 to TRBJ1-3, with D possibly matching TRBD1 (5 bases). Germline V gives CDR1 LNHNV, CDR2 YYDKDF (reference sequence). V lost 4 bases to trimming and J lost 3 bases, with 16 bases between them. This CDR3 has 16 amino acids.

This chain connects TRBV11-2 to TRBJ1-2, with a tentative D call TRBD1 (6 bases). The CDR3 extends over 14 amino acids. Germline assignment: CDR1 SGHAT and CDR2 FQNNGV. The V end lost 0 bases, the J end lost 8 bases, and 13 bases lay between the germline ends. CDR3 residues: CASSLDLGQKGYTF. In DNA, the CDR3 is TGTGCCAGCAGCTTAGATCTCGGACAGAAGGGCTACACCTTC.

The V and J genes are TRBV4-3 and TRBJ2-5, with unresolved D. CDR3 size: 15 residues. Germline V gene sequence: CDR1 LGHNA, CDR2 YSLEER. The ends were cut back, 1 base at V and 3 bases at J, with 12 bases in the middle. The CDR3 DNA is TGCGCCAGCAGCCAAGTCAGAGCAGGAGAAGAGACCCAGTACTTC. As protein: CASSQVRAGEETQYF.